This T cell receptor beta chain was obtained from a study of shared clonotypes between healthy human individuals (dated by TCRdb to the early 2020s). Context from the whole study: Two women and three men aged 18 to 49 years were included in the cohort. For each donor, CD4 naive and CD4 memory were each run on three plates, CD8 naive on two plates, and CD8 memory on one plate. The study deeply sequenced blood TCR repertoires of about 5 healthy adults to estimate repertoire size and the extent of clonotype sharing between individuals. Libraries were prepared and TCR repertoires were sequenced by different laboratories using diverse techniques, in order to increase sequencing depth and limit assay-specific biases. Between about 0.8 and 9 billion PBMCs per donor were obtained by leukapheresis. Study-level results and caveats: Roughly 5.2% of naive CD4, 3% to 4% of naive CD8, around 2.3% of memory CD4, and about 0.4% of memory CD8 clonotypes were shared across several donors. Compared with non-shared clonotypes, clonotypes shared by all four sorted-subset donors had higher generation probabilities. Even with the large sequencing depth, rarefaction of the sorted-subset datasets indicated that sequencing was incomplete. Pairwise subsampling indicated that sequencing depth was expected to affect the degree of clonotype sharing among donors. Sampling was restricted to blood, and TCR repertoires in tissues likely differ from the TCR repertoires found in blood. Larger estimated clonotype richness was generally found for naive subsets than for memory subsets. The genetic and exposure-history diversity represented was limited by the small number of donors.

Using the deep immunoSEQ assay, multiplex PCR amplified TCR CDR3 regions from genomic DNA. Extracted genomic DNA from each cell subset was spread evenly across all wells of several immunoSEQ 96-well plates, with each plate serving as a replicate. Each replicate PCR for sorted subsets received around 0.2 ug genomic DNA, equal to tens of thousands of T cell genomes. Purified libraries were measured with a Qubit 3.0 fluorometer, size-checked on a Bioanalyzer 2100, and measured again with the KAPA Library Quantification kit. Every immunoSEQ 96-well plate was sequenced on a dedicated single-read 150-cycle Illumina NextSeq 550 flow cell. The study's processing was this. Because only junctional sequences without quality scores were contained in the immunoSEQ output, filtering matching that applied to full-length reads could not be performed. To assign V/J genes and CDR3, sequences were annotated against IMGT germline references using PyIR, a Python wrapper for IgBLAST v1.9. Reads were removed for weak V/J assignments (E-value above 1e-6), missing CDR3, stop codons, out-of-frame junctions, or ambiguous translated residues. A V3J clonotype was defined by an identical inferred V gene, J gene, and CDR3 amino acid sequence. The percentage overlap between two repertoires was calculated by dividing the number of shared unique clonotypes by the size of the smaller repertoire. Three approaches were used to assess repertoire richness: RTK rarefaction, the Chao1 estimator, and Recon v2.1 estimates of unobserved clonotypes. For all TCRbeta clonotypes obtained by the gDNA method from a few donors, generation probabilities were computed with OLGA. TCRdb's version of the immuneACCESS table is confined to in-frame rearrangements and falls short of the full clone set. An unresolved V gene accounts for under half of the shortfall where checked; the remainder is of unknown origin. The DNA gave D and trimming, while V, J and clone size come from that table. In all, the sample holds 2 million to 3 million clones, and approximately 92% of those were seen once. Roughly 0.15% of the sample comes from the top ten.

Donors were healthy HIV-negative adults with no recently reported acute infections or vaccinations. All donors were Caucasian adults living in Nashville, Tennessee, USA. CD4+ T cells were enriched by magnetic negative selection; naive cells were then positively selected on CD45RA, and the negative fraction formed the memory subset. After blood collection by leukapheresis, PBMCs were isolated using Ficoll-Histopaque density gradient centrifugation and then cryopreserved in the vapor phase of liquid nitrogen. Purity and quantity of every magnetically sorted T cell population were checked by analytical flow cytometry. Each sorted fraction had its genomic DNA isolated and then quantified by UV absorbance on a Nanodrop 2000c. A remark on this clone: Its specific antigen is unknown. No much larger clone is present one base from it, and per-base qualities are unavailable.

The CDR3 goes from the cysteine to the phenylalanine over 15 residues. Only the CDR3 portion is preserved as DNA: 45 bases, with reading frame beginning at the first base. The germline V gene provides CDR1 ENHRY and CDR2 SYGVKD. V is cut back by 2 bases and J by 6 bases, with 6 bases in the junction unmatched. The chain joins TRBV10-3 to TRBJ2-3; 9 of the junction bases match TRBD1. Material: naive CD4+ T cells sorted from blood. This sample's cell subset or site label indicates: CD45RA+ positively selected. The receptor's source is a man between 18 and 35 years old in good health. The CDR3 corresponds to CAISEPDRGLDTQYF. The sequence in DNA is TGTGCCATCAGTGAGCCGGACAGGGGATTGGATACGCAGTATTTT.